This T cell receptor (beta chain) was captured in a study of cytomegalovirus exposure and HLA in healthy donors. The overall study: Genetic ancestry analysis placed over 65% of the 400 or so donors that were genotyped in the Caucasian-associated cluster.

Regarding the study as a whole: A later analysis associated under 20,000 TCR beta sequences with HLA alleles at a 0.05 false discovery rate.

The PCR contained 60 Vbeta and 13 Jbeta primers. This table comes from immunoSEQ multiplex PCR, and its TCRdb copy is limited to in-frame clones, with some not included. The repertoire consists of approximately 110,000 clones, with around 82% occurring once and the leading ten covering less than 6%. Remarks on this clone: Its specificity is not known.

From germline, CDR1 is LGHNA and CDR2 YNFKEQ. The length of the CDR3 is 14 residues. V was pared by 5 bases and J by 8 bases, with 7 bases of the junction left unmatched. Sequenced sample: PBMCs. The TCR sequence derives from a woman aged 30 to 39 in good health and CMV-seropositive. The chain recombines TRBV4-2 with TRBJ2-1; 9 nucleotides align to TRBD1. The CDR3 region is CASSVRTGEDEQFF. CDR3 DNA sequence: TGTGCCAGCAGCGTTCGGACAGGGGAGGATGAGCAGTTCTTC.